This T cell receptor beta chain emerged from a study of brain T cells in children with intractable seizures. Whole-study results and caveats: Absence of clones before surgery may stem from lower sequencing depth.

Profiled with immunoSEQ multiplex PCR; TCRdb holds only in-frame clones, not every one. The sample includes approximately 77,000 clones, 93% of them seen just once. Surgery cases with the highest brain T cell transcript signatures were chosen for sequencing. As for this clone: The antigen is undetermined.

The sequence derives from a boy under three years old with tuberous sclerosis and intractable seizures. Sequenced here: peripheral blood, sampled at surgery.

The CDR3 bases are TGTGCTAGTGGTTTGGTACTCTTGGGGGGGTGGTTCTATGGCTACACCTTC. It encodes CASGLVLLGGWFYGYTF. J is TRBJ1-2 and V is TRBV12-5; D is perhaps TRBD1 (5 bases). The ends were cut back, 0 bases at V and 4 bases at J, with 18 bases in the middle. Germline V gives CDR1 LGHNT, CDR2 FRNRAP. This CDR3 spans 17 amino acids.